These 32 T cell receptor beta chains share one sample of origin, sequenced in a study of cytomegalovirus exposure and HLA in healthy donors. TCRdb's copy holds only in-frame clones and misses some; the assay was immunoSEQ multiplex PCR. In the table there are fewer than 200,000 clones, approximately 86% of which are singletons. The sequencing input was PBMCs. The receptors come from a woman between 18 and 30 years old in good health and CMV-seronegative.

This clone was recorded many times. The rearrangement joins TRBV2 to TRBJ2-3; TRBD1 might be the D (5 bases). Germline lookup yields CDR1 SNHLY and CDR2 FYNNEI. The CDR3 runs to 13 residues. Deletions cut 7 bases from V and 7 bases from J, with 15 bases between. CDR3 nucleotides: TGTGCCAGCACCCCGGACATCTCGAATACGCAGTATTTT. It codes for CASTPDISNTQYF.

The CDR3: CASSLDRQDRNYEQYF. In DNA, the CDR3 is TGTGCCAGCAGCTTAGATCGACAGGACCGCAACTACGAGCAGTACTTC. The rearrangement links TRBV7-8 to TRBJ2-7; D possibly corresponds to TRBD1 (6 bases). V dropped 1 base and J dropped 3 bases, with 16 bases sitting between them. The V gene's germline CDR1 is SGHVS and CDR2 FQNEAQ. The CDR3 covers 16 residues.

This chain joins TRBV29-1 and TRBJ2-7; maybe TRBD1 (6 bases). There are 13 residues in the CDR3. Germline V gene data show CDR1 as SQVTM and CDR2 as ANQGSEA. V was cut by 4 bases and J by 3 bases, with 13 bases left in between. The CDR3 DNA follows: TGCAGCGTTGGGACCCGACAGGACTACGAGCAGTACTTC. It codes for CSVGTRQDYEQYF.

The V call is TRBV6-5, the J call TRBJ1-1; 12 bases fit TRBD1. There are 14 residues in the CDR3. Germline V lookup: CDR1 MNHEY, CDR2 SVGAGI. V lost 4 bases, J lost 5 bases, and 2 bases stayed unmatched. CDR3 protein: CASSSGQGATEAFF. The CDR3 DNA follows: TGTGCCAGCAGTTCGGGACAGGGGGCGACTGAAGCTTTCTTT.

V is TRBV2 and J is TRBJ2-7, with 8 bases fitting TRBD1. Germline V gene lookup returns CDR1 SNHLY and CDR2 FYNNEI. The V segment lost 4 bases and the J segment 2 bases; nucleotides outside the gene matches: 4. The CDR3 runs to 14 residues. Here the CDR3 DNA reads TGTGCCAGCAGTGGGGACAGGTTGCCCTACGAGCAGTACTTC. Amino acid sequence: CASSGDRLPYEQYF. Full variable domain (remainder filled in from reference TRBV2 and TRBJ2-7): EPEVTQTPSHQVTQMGQEVILRCVPISNHLYFYWYRQILGQKVEFLVSFYNNEISEKSEIFDDQFSVERPDGSNFTLKIRSTKLEDSAMYFCASSGDRLPYEQYFGPGTRLTVT.

This sequence joins TRBV7-4 and TRBJ1-1; 8 bases agree with TRBD1. V lost 0 bases to trimming and J lost 1 base; unmatched junction nucleotides: 7. Germline CDR1 is SGHVT and CDR2 is SQSDAQ. The CDR3 loop spans 17 amino acids. The chain's CDR3 is CASSLALCQGANTEAFF. In DNA, the CDR3 is TGTGCCAGCAGCTTAGCGCTTTGTCAGGGGGCGAACACTGAAGCTTTCTTT.

The rearrangement uses TRBV19 and TRBJ2-7; tentatively, D is TRBD1 (6 bases). The CDR3 has 14 residues. CDR1 is LNHDA and CDR2 is SQIVND in the germline V gene (reference sequence). V was cut by 3 bases and J by 6 bases, with 15 bases left in between. The chain's CDR3 is CASSIYPGESEQYF. CDR3 sequence (DNA): TGTGCCAGTAGTATTTATCCAGGGGAGAGCGAGCAGTACTTC.

The chain recombines TRBV28 with TRBJ1-6; 8 nucleotides line up with TRBD1. The V gene's germline CDR1 is MDHEN and CDR2 SYDVKM. The CDR3 totals 15 residues. The V segment lost 2 bases and the J segment 9 bases; nucleotides outside the gene matches: 6. The CDR3: CASSLGQGGGSPLHF. In DNA form, the CDR3 reads TGTGCCAGCAGTTTAGGACAGGGCGGCGGTTCACCCCTCCACTTT.

This chain joins TRBV7-8 and TRBJ1-5; no firm D call. V lost 5 bases and J 4 bases, leaving 15 bases between the germline ends. Germline values: CDR1 SGHVS, CDR2 FQNEAQ. The CDR3 has 15 amino acids. As DNA, the CDR3 is TGTGCCAGCAGCCTAGACACGTTTGAAAATCAGCCCCAGCATTTT. Translating it yields CASSLDTFENQPQHF.

V and J are TRBV6-1 and TRBJ2-7; 7 bases fit TRBD1. Losses at the gene ends were 1 base for V and 2 bases for J; bases not matched to a gene: 17. Germline assignment: CDR1 MNHNS and CDR2 SASEGT. The CDR3 covers 19 residues. Here the CDR3 DNA reads TGTGCCAGCAGTGAAGGTAGGACAGGCCTCCTAAGAGCGGCCTACGAGCAGTACTTC. This gives the protein CASSEGRTGLLRAAYEQYF.

The CDR3: CASSVGIGGGVGYTF. In DNA, the CDR3 is TGTGCCAGCAGCGTAGGAATCGGGGGTGGAGTAGGCTACACCTTC. V and J are TRBV9 and TRBJ1-2; D might be TRBD1 (5 bases). The CDR3 covers 15 residues. V lost 0 bases, J lost 8 bases, and 17 bases lay in between. Germline lookup yields CDR1 SGDLS and CDR2 YYNGEE.

The chain carries TRBV19 and TRBJ1-2; 7 nucleotides match TRBD1. CDR3 size: 14 residues. Germline V CDR1 and CDR2: LNHDA, SQIVND (reference sequence). After removal of 5 bases from V and 1 base from J, the junction contained 4 bases not matched to a gene. The CDR3 sequence: CASSRAGGNYGYTF. The CDR3 DNA reads as TGTGCCAGTAGTCGGGCAGGGGGTAACTATGGCTACACCTTC.

The V and J genes are TRBV7-6 and TRBJ2-7; 7 bases are a match to TRBD2. Germline CDR1 reads SGHVS; CDR2 reads FNYEAQ. This CDR3 has 16 residues. V was clipped by 4 bases and J by 5 bases; unmatched bases: 14. Here the CDR3 reads CASSSGLPGGSDEQYF. In nucleotides, the CDR3 is TGTGCCAGCAGCTCAGGGCTTCCCGGGGGGTCGGACGAGCAGTACTTC.

This clone has just a few counts. The chain links TRBV29-1 to TRBJ1-1; D is unclear. CDR1 is SQVTM and CDR2 is ANQGSEA in the germline V gene. The CDR3 is made up of 12 amino acids. Trimming pared 4 bases from V and 0 bases from J, leaving 6 bases between. This chain's CDR3 is CSVVVVNTEAFF. CDR3 bases: TGCAGCGTTGTAGTAGTGAACACTGAAGCTTTCTTT.

The chain combines TRBV15 with TRBJ2-2; D perhaps matches TRBD2 (5 bases). The CDR3 has 14 residues. Trimming took 0 bases from V and 5 from J, leaving 7 bases between them. CDR1 and CDR2 from the germline V gene are LNHNV and YYDKDF (reference sequence). CDR3 coding DNA: TGTGCCACCAGCAGAGATCGGGAAACCGGGGAGCTGTTTTTT. Protein product: CATSRDRETGELFF.

This sequence joins TRBV18 and TRBJ1-2; tentatively, D is TRBD1 (5 bases). The CDR3 length is 13 residues. Trimming took 5 bases from V and 2 from J, leaving 9 bases between them. Germline V gives CDR1 KGHSH, CDR2 LQKENI. CDR3 region: CASSEGANYGYTF. CDR3 DNA: TGTGCCAGCTCAGAAGGGGCGAACTATGGCTACACCTTC.

The chain is built from TRBV27 and TRBJ2-7, with D unclear. V was cut by 3 bases and J by 5 bases, with 5 bases left in between. In germline, CDR1 is MNHEY, CDR2 SMNVEV (reference sequence). The CDR3 is made up of 11 amino acids. CDR3 sequence reads: CASSFGHEQYF. CDR3 sequence (DNA): TGTGCCAGCAGTTTTGGCCACGAGCAGTACTTC.

This sequence joins TRBV4-1 and TRBJ2-7; 8 bases map to TRBD1. Germline values: CDR1 MGHRA, CDR2 YSYEKL. This CDR3 has 16 amino acids. Trimming took 5 bases from V and 2 from J; bases not matched to a gene: 11. CDR3 sequence: CASSVQGDILTYEQYF. The CDR3 region has the DNA TGCGCCAGCAGCGTACAGGGGGACATACTTACCTACGAGCAGTACTTC.

This clone was seen just once. The chain has TRBV27 and TRBJ2-1; possibly TRBD2 for D (5 bases). There are 14 residues in the CDR3. The ends were cut back, 3 bases at V and 1 base at J, with 7 bases in the middle. CDR1 is MNHEY and CDR2 is SMNVEV in the germline V gene (reference sequence). The CDR3 DNA sequence: TGTGCCAGCAGTTTTTGGACTTCCTACAATGAGCAGTTCTTC. Translated: CASSFWTSYNEQFF.

This sequence joins TRBV27 and TRBJ1-2, with 9 bases aligning to TRBD1. The CDR3 spans 13 residues. After removal of 6 bases from V and 7 bases from J, the junction contained 6 bases not matched to a gene. Looked up from germline, CDR1 is MNHEY and CDR2 is SMNVEV (reference sequence). Here the CDR3 reads CASRWTGEGGYTF. The CDR3 nucleotides are TGTGCCAGCAGGTGGACAGGGGAGGGTGGCTACACCTTC.

The rearrangement links TRBV4-2 to TRBJ1-3, with D perhaps matching TRBD1 (6 bases). CDR3 length equals 14 residues. V was cut by 0 bases and J by 7 bases, with 10 bases left in between. Looked up from germline, CDR1 is LGHNA and CDR2 is YNFKEQ. CDR3 amino acids: CASSQETGSNTIYF. The CDR3 DNA reads TGTGCCAGCAGCCAAGAAACAGGGTCGAACACCATATATTTT.

This clone has only a few counts. V and J are TRBV30 and TRBJ1-1; D is undetermined. This CDR3 has 13 amino acids. V shed 0 bases and J shed 3 bases, with 8 bases lying between them. Per the germline V gene, CDR1 is GTSNPN and CDR2 is SVGIG (reference sequence). The CDR3 loop is CAWSVLVHTEAFF. The CDR3 nucleotides read TGTGCCTGGAGTGTACTGGTCCACACTGAAGCTTTCTTT. Full variable domain (outside the CDR3, taken from reference TRBV30 and TRBJ1-1): SQTIHQWPATLVQPVGSPLSLECTVEGTSNPNLYWYRQAAGRGLQLLFYSVGIGQISSEVPQNLSASRPQDRQFILSSKKLLLSDSGFYLCAWSVLVHTEAFFGQGTRLTVV.

The chain carries TRBV12-5 and TRBJ2-7, with D possibly being TRBD1 (6 bases). The V end lost 3 bases, the J end lost 0 bases, and 21 bases lay between the germline ends. The germline CDR1 and CDR2 sequences are LGHNT and FRNRAP. CDR3 length: 18 residues. CDR3 in DNA: TGTGCTAGTGGTTTCTCAGTAGGATTTCCACAGGGCTCCTACGAGCAGTACTTC. Protein: CASGFSVGFPQGSYEQYF.

This chain joins TRBV11-1 and TRBJ1-1; D not resolved. CDR1 and CDR2 (germline): SGHAT, FQDESV (reference sequence). The CDR3 sequence is 12 residues long. V lost 4 bases to trimming and J lost 6 bases, with 9 bases between them. CDR3 nucleotides: TGTGCCAGCAGCTCAAGGAGGTCTGAAGCTTTCTTT. Its protein product is CASSSRRSEAFF.

The V gene is TRBV13, the J gene TRBJ1-1; 8 nucleotides line up with TRBD1. Germline CDR1 and CDR2: PRHDT and FYEKMQ (reference sequence). The CDR3 runs 16 residues. Trimming at V came to 4 bases and at J to 1 base, leaving 8 bases not matched to a gene. CDR3 DNA: TGTGCCAGCAGCTCTGACAGGGGAGGTGAGAACACTGAAGCTTTCTTT. It specifies CASSSDRGGENTEAFF.

This sequence joins TRBV6-1 and TRBJ1-6; tentatively, D is TRBD1 (5 bases). The CDR3 is 15 residues long. The ends were cut back, 3 bases at V and 3 bases at J, with 9 bases in the middle. Germline loops: CDR1 MNHNS, CDR2 SASEGT. The CDR3 here is CASSDSGYYNSPLHF. The CDR3 nucleotides read TGTGCCAGCAGTGACTCAGGGTACTATAATTCACCCCTCCACTTT.

The chain recombines TRBV13 with TRBJ2-7; 10 bases map to TRBD1. This CDR3 region has 14 residues. V lost 4 bases and J lost 6; bases outside the gene matches: 6. Looked up from germline, CDR1 is PRHDT and CDR2 is FYEKMQ (reference sequence). CDR3 region: CASSSGTGAGEQYF. The CDR3 coding sequence is TGTGCCAGCAGCTCGGGGACAGGGGCAGGCGAGCAGTACTTC.

This clone was recorded a few times. The chain carries TRBV10-3 and TRBJ2-7; TRBD1 matches 9 bases. The V segment lost 7 bases and the J segment 3 bases; nucleotides outside the gene matches: 4. CDR1 is ENHRY and CDR2 is SYGVKD in the germline V gene. The CDR3 is made up of 13 amino acids. The CDR3 reads CAITRGQGYEQYF. The CDR3 region has the DNA TGTGCCATCACTCGGGGACAGGGCTACGAGCAGTACTTC.

The rearrangement uses TRBV6-1 and TRBJ1-1; D is undetermined. The germline CDR1 and CDR2 sequences are MNHNS and SASEGT. The CDR3 runs 11 residues. Trimming removed 7 bases from V and 1 base from J, with 4 bases in between. The CDR3 sequence is CASIGNTEAFF. CDR3 bases: TGTGCCAGCATCGGGAACACTGAAGCTTTCTTT.

This clone has a handful of counts. The chain couples TRBV19 to TRBJ1-6; D possibly corresponds to TRBD1 (5 bases). V was pared by 6 bases and J by 8 bases, with 8 bases between. CDR3 size: 12 residues. From germline, CDR1 is LNHDA and CDR2 SQIVND (reference sequence). CDR3 sequence: CASRSGYSPLHF. Written as DNA, the CDR3 is TGTGCCAGTAGATCAGGGTATTCACCCCTCCACTTT.

This clone was recorded only once. The rearrangement uses TRBV6-1 and TRBJ2-7; TRBD1 agrees at 7 bases. The CDR3 covers 15 residues. J lost 3 bases, V lost 0 bases, and 5 bases had no gene match. In germline, CDR1 is MNHNS, CDR2 SASEGT. The CDR3 region has the DNA TGTGCCAGCAGTGAAGCGTGGGACAGTTTCTACGAGCAGTACTTC. Protein product: CASSEAWDSFYEQYF.

The rearrangement links TRBV4-1 to TRBJ1-1; D unresolved. V lost 1 base to trimming and J lost 1 base, with 10 bases between them. CDR1 and CDR2 from the germline V gene are MGHRA and YSYEKL. There are 15 residues in the CDR3. Here the CDR3 DNA reads TGCGCCAGCAGCCAAGTACCCGGTGGGAACACTGAAGCTTTCTTT. Amino acid sequence: CASSQVPGGNTEAFF.